Listed below are T cell receptor beta chains from one sample, sequenced in a study of cytomegalovirus exposure and HLA in healthy donors. The table came from immunoSEQ multiplex PCR; TCRdb's copy has only in-frame clones and leaves some out. The sample carries 90,000 to 110,000 clones, around 74% recorded once. Material for sequencing was PBMCs. The source of these receptors is a woman in her thirties or forties in good health and CMV-seropositive. Both conserved end residues are part of each CDR3. A D gene is named only where the DNA matches it firmly. The listing skips clone size in some rows; elsewhere it reads once, few, many or a size class.

V	J	D	size	CDR3
TRBV7-2	TRBJ1-5	.	.	CASSLEAGQPQHF
TRBV5-4	TRBJ2-7	TRBD1	.	CASSWDRGYEQYF
TRBV11-3	TRBJ1-1	.	.	CASSLVSGNTEAFF
TRBV29-1	TRBJ1-2	TRBD1	.	CSVEVPGTGSYGYTF
TRBV28	TRBJ2-7	.	.	CASSLDRLPGKSYEQYF
TRBV6-5	TRBJ1-5	TRBD1	.	CASSYDRAGQPQHF
TRBV18	TRBJ2-7	.	.	CASSPGRQTYEQYF
TRBV16	TRBJ1-5	TRBD1	.	CASSQSNRGSNQPQHF
TRBV4-1	TRBJ1-2	.	.	CASSQAILRGNYGYTF
TRBV5-1	TRBJ1-2	.	.	CASSQDRAGNYGYTF
TRBV27	TRBJ2-3	TRBD1	.	CASSLRDRGRPDTQYF
TRBV4-1	TRBJ1-1	.	few	CASSQADMNTEAFF
TRBV7-2	TRBJ1-5	TRBD1	.	CASSSGTGVNQPQHF
TRBV4-1	TRBJ2-2	TRBD1	.	CASSQGTGANTGELFF
TRBV6-5	TRBJ2-5	.	.	CASTSLTTFGTQYF
TRBV28	TRBJ1-4	TRBD1	.	CASPNKRDRGEKLFF
TRBV11-2	TRBJ2-3	TRBD1	.	CASSLTRDRGTDTQYF
TRBV7-2	TRBJ2-2	TRBD2	.	CASTWSGGLGGGELFF
TRBV29-1	TRBJ2-1	.	.	CSVEDNRASSYNEQFF
TRBV28	TRBJ1-4	.	.	CASSFSGSEKLFF
TRBV28	TRBJ1-4	.	once	CASSPQGGSGKLFF
TRBV4-2	TRBJ1-2	.	.	CASSQDKKGQFNYGYTF
TRBV27	TRBJ1-1	.	.	CASSVTGENTEAFF
TRBV6-5	TRBJ1-2	.	few	CASSTSHYGYTF
TRBV5-1	TRBJ2-1	.	few	CASSLDRVYNEQFF
TRBV10-3	TRBJ1-5	TRBD1	.	CAISESGGLQPQHF
TRBV13	TRBJ2-3	TRBD2	.	CASSLLREALTDTQYF
TRBV2	TRBJ2-3	.	.	CASSSVTITDTQYF
TRBV27	TRBJ1-2	.	.	CASSFISLGFNYGYTF
TRBV6-1	TRBJ2-7	.	few	CASSPGQSYEQYF
TRBV25-1	TRBJ1-4	.	.	CASRDSSKNEKLFF
TRBV7-9	TRBJ1-5	TRBD1	.	CASSLAIGQGGDQPQHF
TRBV6-5	TRBJ1-5	TRBD1	.	CASSYSMEGATQHF
TRBV18	TRBJ1-6	TRBD1	.	CASSRPGQGDSPLHF
TRBV5-5	TRBJ2-1	.	.	CASSLPINRVNEQFF
TRBV5-4	TRBJ1-3	.	.	CASSPNPGDSGNTIYF
TRBV5-4	TRBJ2-7	.	.	CASSLGPGSSYEQYF